These 7 T cell receptor beta chains were all obtained from the same sample, sequenced in a study of shared clonotypes between healthy human individuals. The data were produced by immunoSEQ multiplex PCR, yet TCRdb's version contains in-frame clones alone and is incomplete. The sample comprises over 2 million clones, 85% to 95% of which are singletons, and about 0.13% rests with the top ten. The sample consisted of naive CD4+ T cells sorted from blood. The subset: CD45RA+ positively selected. The receptor set was obtained from a man in his late teens or twenties in good health.

In this sample, this clone turned up once. The rearrangement joins TRBV30 to TRBJ2-2; tentatively, D is TRBD2 (6 bases). The V gene lost 0 bases and the J gene lost 6 bases, with 17 bases spanning the gap. Germline V gene lookup returns CDR1 GTSNPN and CDR2 SVGIG (reference sequence). The CDR3 loop spans 16 amino acids. In nucleotides, the CDR3 is TGTGCCTGGAGTGTACGTCTAGCGAGGGAAGCCGGGGAGCTGTTTTTT. Amino acid sequence: CAWSVRLAREAGELFF.

J is TRBJ1-6 and V is TRBV27, with D uncertain. Germline loops: CDR1 MNHEY, CDR2 SMNVEV (reference sequence). The CDR3 consists of 17 residues. Between the trimmed V and J ends, which lost 3 bases and 9 bases, there was a span of 21 bases. The CDR3 coding sequence is TGTGCCAGCAGTTTGGAACAGACGTTGAGGTTAGGTTCACCCCTCCACTTT. Translation: CASSLEQTLRLGSPLHF.

CDR3 protein: CASSLDSRSGNTIYF. CDR3 DNA: TGTGCCAGCAGCCTGGACAGCCGCTCTGGAAACACCATATATTTT. The chain joins TRBV7-6 to TRBJ1-3; weak D call: TRBD1 (6 bases). Germline lookup yields CDR1 SGHVS and CDR2 FNYEAQ. V was clipped by 5 bases and J by 0 bases, with 11 bases between them. The length of the CDR3 is 15 residues.

This chain joins TRBV7-2 and TRBJ1-1; 9 bases are shared with TRBD1. The CDR3 length is 16 residues. Trimming at V came to 4 bases and at J to 1 base, leaving 7 bases not matched to a gene. Germline V gene sequence: CDR1 SGHTA, CDR2 FQGNSA. The CDR3 coding sequence is TGTGCCAGCAGCTCTCGGACAGGGGCGGGGAACACTGAAGCTTTCTTT. It translates to CASSSRTGAGNTEAFF. Full variable domain (rest looked up from reference TRBV7-2 and TRBJ1-1): GAGVSQSPSNKVTEKGKDVELRCDPISGHTALYWYRQSLGQGLEFLIYFQGNSAPDKSGLPSDRFSAERTGGSVSTLTIQRTQQEDSAVYLCASSSRTGAGNTEAFFGQGTRLTVV.

This chain joins TRBV5-1 and TRBJ2-1, with a weak D call TRBD1 (5 bases). The V gene's germline CDR1 is SGHRS and CDR2 YFSETQ. CDR3 length: 15 amino acids. V dropped 5 bases and J dropped 2 bases, with 14 bases sitting between them. The CDR3 DNA is TGCGCCAGCAGTCCACAGGCACAAACCTACAATGAGCAGTTCTTC. This encodes CASSPQAQTYNEQFF.

V usage is TRBV6-6 and J usage is TRBJ1-1; D unresolved. V lost 8 bases and J 2 bases, leaving 12 bases between the germline ends. This CDR3 is built from 13 residues. The germline V gene has CDR1 MNHNY and CDR2 SVGAGI (reference sequence). CDR3 DNA: TGTGCCAGCTGTCCAGCCCGAAACACTGAAGCTTTCTTT. It specifies CASCPARNTEAFF.

V gene TRBV28 combines with J gene TRBJ2-7; a possible D gene is TRBD2 (6 bases). Looked up from germline, CDR1 is MDHEN and CDR2 is SYDVKM. Trimming cost V 7 bases and J 3 bases, with 13 bases left between them. This CDR3 spans 13 amino acids. The CDR3: CASTLGLSYEQYF. CDR3 nucleotide sequence: TGTGCCAGCACCCTGGGACTGAGCTACGAGCAGTACTTC. The full variable domain, completed using reference TRBV28 and TRBJ2-7, is DVKVTQSSRYLVKRTGEKVFLECVQDMDHENMFWYRQDPGLGLRLIYFSYDVKMKEKGDIPEGYSVSREKKERFSLILESASTNQTSMYLCASTLGLSYEQYFGPGTRLTVT.